Following are 16 T cell receptor beta chains from one sample sequenced in a study of PD-L1 blockade in urothelial cancer. The data were produced by immunoSEQ multiplex PCR, yet TCRdb's version contains in-frame clones alone and is incomplete. The repertoire has about 82,000 clones, more than 75% of them found once; the top ten carry around a tenth. Material: PBMCs, obtained around atezolizumab (anti-PD-L1) treatment. Every receptor here comes from a man between 70 and 80 years old with urothelial cancer.

The rearrangement uses TRBV10-3 and TRBJ2-2; possibly TRBD2 for D (5 bases). Germline V gene lookup returns CDR1 ENHRY and CDR2 SYGVKD. V was cut by 10 bases and J by 2 bases, with 17 bases left in between. This CDR3 comprises 15 residues. The CDR3 nucleotides read TGTGCCACCTCCCCGCTCAGCGGAAACACCGGGGAGCTGTTTTTT. Translation: CATSPLSGNTGELFF.

V usage is TRBV6-6 and J usage is TRBJ2-7; 11 bases map to TRBD2. Germline V lookup: CDR1 MNHNY, CDR2 SVGAGI (reference sequence). V gave up 4 bases and J gave up 4 bases; unmatched junction bases: 6. This CDR3 has 15 residues. The CDR3 region is CASSSLAGGFYEQYF. The CDR3 region has the DNA TGTGCCAGCAGTTCCCTAGCGGGGGGATTTTACGAGCAGTACTTC.

In its sample, this clone was seen a few times. This chain uses TRBV6-1 with TRBJ1-5, with D unclear. The CDR3 spans 13 residues. Per germline, CDR1 MNHNS and CDR2 SASEGT. The germline V and J ends were trimmed by 11 bases and 6 bases, with 17 bases remaining between them. Here the CDR3 DNA reads TGTGCCGTCACGCGGGGAGAGGGTCAGCCCCAGCATTTT. Its protein product is CAVTRGEGQPQHF.

The rearrangement links TRBV5-4 to TRBJ2-7; 9 bases are a match to TRBD2. CDR3 length: 15 residues. CDR1 and CDR2 from the germline V gene are SGHNT and YYREEE (reference sequence). Germline trimming cut 2 bases from V and 6 bases from J; bases unmatched to any gene: 9. The CDR3, as DNA: TGTGCCAGCAGCTTCACGGGACTAGCTTCAGGCGAGCAGTACTTC. This encodes CASSFTGLASGEQYF.

This chain joins TRBV5-4 and TRBJ2-1, with 8 bases lining up with TRBD2. V lost 0 bases to trimming and J lost 2 bases; unmatched junction nucleotides: 7. Germline V gene lookup returns CDR1 SGHNT and CDR2 YYREEE (reference sequence). The CDR3 length is 17 residues. For the CDR3, the DNA is TGTGCCAGCAGCTTGGCCAGGGATAGCGGGACCTACAATGAGCAGTTCTTC. Translation gives CASSLARDSGTYNEQFF.

The V call is TRBV30, the J call TRBJ2-7; D gene unclear. V was shortened by 2 bases and J by 3 bases, with 8 bases between the two germline ends. This CDR3 has 12 residues. CDR1 is GTSNPN and CDR2 is SVGIG in the germline V gene (reference sequence). The CDR3 spells CAWSTHYYEQYF. The CDR3 DNA is TGTGCCTGGAGTACACACTACTACGAGCAGTACTTC.

This clone was recorded a few times. The chain uses TRBV6-6 and TRBJ2-7, with 9 bases matching TRBD2. The V segment lost 2 bases and the J segment 0 bases; nucleotides outside the gene matches: 2. The CDR3 is 15 residues long. Germline CDR1 reads MNHNY; CDR2 reads SVGAGI (reference sequence). The CDR3 DNA follows: TGTGCCAGCAGTTACCAAGCGGGAGGCTCCTACGAGCAGTACTTC. Amino acid sequence: CASSYQAGGSYEQYF.

The J gene is TRBJ2-6, the V gene TRBV5-1, with 7 positions matching TRBD2. The CDR3 length is 15 residues. CDR1 is SGHRS, CDR2 YFSETQ, per germline. J was trimmed by 1 base and V by 2 bases; bases with no gene match: 0. The CDR3 loop is CASSFGRSGANVLTF. CDR3 nucleotide sequence: TGCGCCAGCAGCTTCGGGAGGTCTGGGGCCAACGTCCTGACTTTC.

This sequence joins TRBV7-2 and TRBJ2-3, with TRBD2 as a possible D gene (7 bases). V lost 3 bases and J lost 5, with 15 bases in between. The CDR3 has 15 residues. Germline values: CDR1 SGHTA, CDR2 FQGNSA. The DNA of the CDR3 is TGTGCCAGCAGCTTTGGGGCGGGGGCACGAGATACGCAGTATTTT. This gives the protein CASSFGAGARDTQYF.

The chain joins TRBV28 to TRBJ1-1; 7 bases align to TRBD1. The CDR3 is 14 amino acids. Germline loops: CDR1 MDHEN, CDR2 SYDVKM. Losses at the gene ends were 7 bases for V and 1 base for J; bases not matched to a gene: 6. The CDR3 loop reads CASNDRQGNTEAFF. Here the CDR3 DNA reads TGTGCCAGCAACGACAGACAGGGGAACACTGAAGCTTTCTTT.

The chain uses TRBV19 and TRBJ1-4, with D perhaps TRBD1 (5 bases). In germline, CDR1 is LNHDA, CDR2 SQIVND (reference sequence). V shed 6 bases and J shed 3 bases, with 11 bases lying between them. The CDR3 contains 14 residues. Here the CDR3 DNA reads TGTGCCAGTAGCCGTGGGGCGGCTAATGAAAAACTGTTTTTT. Its translation is CASSRGAANEKLFF.

This clone was observed a few times. The genes are TRBV7-9 and TRBJ1-2; tentatively, D is TRBD1 (5 bases). CDR1 SEHNR and CDR2 FQNEAQ come from the germline V gene (reference sequence). There are 13 residues in the CDR3. V was trimmed by 0 bases and J by 7 bases, leaving 9 bases between them. CDR3 bases: TGTGCCAGCAGCTTAGCGCAGGGTCGTGGCTACACCTTC. It translates to CASSLAQGRGYTF.

This chain connects TRBV7-2 to TRBJ2-7; weak D call: TRBD1 (5 bases). Germline-derived CDR1 and CDR2 are SGHTA and FQGNSA. V lost 5 bases, J lost 2 bases, and 13 bases lay in between. There are 14 residues in the CDR3. The CDR3 nucleotides read TGTGCCAGCAGCCCAACCAGGGAAACCTACGAGCAGTACTTC. This gives the protein CASSPTRETYEQYF.

This clone has more than one count but fewer than ten. V gene TRBV2 combines with J gene TRBJ1-1; TRBD1 is a possible D gene (6 bases). The V gene lost 4 bases and the J gene lost 7 bases, with 10 bases spanning the gap. The CDR3 runs to 12 residues. Germline CDR1 reads SNHLY; CDR2 reads FYNNEI. The CDR3 sequence is CASSAGVGEAFF. The DNA for the CDR3 is TGTGCCAGCAGTGCAGGGGTAGGTGAAGCTTTCTTT.

The V and J genes are TRBV5-1 and TRBJ2-5; maybe TRBD2 (5 bases). Trimming pared 4 bases from V and 0 bases from J, leaving 7 bases between. CDR3 length: 13 residues. Germline CDR1 reads SGHRS; CDR2 reads YFSETQ. CDR3 sequence reads: CASSPGNQETQYF. The DNA for the CDR3 is TGCGCCAGCAGCCCGGGAAACCAAGAGACCCAGTACTTC.

This clone was observed a few times. The chain recombines TRBV19 with TRBJ2-1; TRBD2 matches 12 bases. The CDR3 has 15 amino acids. J gave up 4 bases and V 5 bases, and 3 bases lay outside the gene matches. Per the germline V gene, CDR1 is LNHDA and CDR2 is SQIVND (reference sequence). This chain's CDR3 is CASSPTSGGYNEQFF. CDR3 DNA: TGTGCCAGTAGTCCGACTAGCGGGGGTTACAATGAGCAGTTCTTC.